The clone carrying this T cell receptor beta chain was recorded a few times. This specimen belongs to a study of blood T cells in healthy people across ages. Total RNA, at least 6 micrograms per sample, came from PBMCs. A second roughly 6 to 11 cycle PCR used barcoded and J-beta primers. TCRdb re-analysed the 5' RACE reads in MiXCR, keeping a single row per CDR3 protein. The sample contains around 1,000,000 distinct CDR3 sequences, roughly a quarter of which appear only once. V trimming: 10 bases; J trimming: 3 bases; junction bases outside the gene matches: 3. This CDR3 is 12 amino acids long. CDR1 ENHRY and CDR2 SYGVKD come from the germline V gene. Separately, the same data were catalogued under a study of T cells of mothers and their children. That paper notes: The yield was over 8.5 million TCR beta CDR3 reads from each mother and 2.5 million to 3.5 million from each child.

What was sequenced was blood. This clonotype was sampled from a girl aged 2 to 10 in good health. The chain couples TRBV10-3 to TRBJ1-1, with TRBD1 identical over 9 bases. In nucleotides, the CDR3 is TGTGCCAGCCGACAGGGGGACACTGAAGCTTTCTTT. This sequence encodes CASRQGDTEAFF.